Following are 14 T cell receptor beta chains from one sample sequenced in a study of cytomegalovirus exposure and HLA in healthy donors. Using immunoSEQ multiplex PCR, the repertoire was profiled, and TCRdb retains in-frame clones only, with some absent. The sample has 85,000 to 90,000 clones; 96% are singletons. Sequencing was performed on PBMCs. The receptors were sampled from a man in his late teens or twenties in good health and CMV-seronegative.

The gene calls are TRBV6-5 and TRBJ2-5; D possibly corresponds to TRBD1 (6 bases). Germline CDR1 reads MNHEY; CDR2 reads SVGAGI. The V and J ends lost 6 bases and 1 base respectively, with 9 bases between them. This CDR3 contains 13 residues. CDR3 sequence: CASRETGQETQYF. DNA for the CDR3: TGTGCCAGCAGGGAGACAGGCCAAGAGACCCAGTACTTC.

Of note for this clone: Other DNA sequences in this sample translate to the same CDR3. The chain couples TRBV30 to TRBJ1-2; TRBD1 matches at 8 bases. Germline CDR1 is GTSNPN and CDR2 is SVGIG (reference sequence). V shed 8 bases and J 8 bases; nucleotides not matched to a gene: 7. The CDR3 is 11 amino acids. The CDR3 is CAGTGGTGYTF. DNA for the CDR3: TGTGCCGGAACAGGGGGAACGGGCTACACCTTC.

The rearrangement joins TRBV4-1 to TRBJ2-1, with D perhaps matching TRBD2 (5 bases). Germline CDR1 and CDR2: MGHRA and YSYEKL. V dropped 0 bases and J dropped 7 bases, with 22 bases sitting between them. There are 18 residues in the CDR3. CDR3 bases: TGCGCCAGCAGCCAAGAGCCCCCACGGTCAGGAGGTTCGAATGAGCAGTTCTTC. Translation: CASSQEPPRSGGSNEQFF.

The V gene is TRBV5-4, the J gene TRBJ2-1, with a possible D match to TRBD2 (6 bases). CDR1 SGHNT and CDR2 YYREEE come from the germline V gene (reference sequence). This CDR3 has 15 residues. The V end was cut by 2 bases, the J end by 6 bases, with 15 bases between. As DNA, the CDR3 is TGTGCCAGCAGCTTTGCAGGGACTCTGAGCAATGAGCAGTTCTTC. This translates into CASSFAGTLSNEQFF.

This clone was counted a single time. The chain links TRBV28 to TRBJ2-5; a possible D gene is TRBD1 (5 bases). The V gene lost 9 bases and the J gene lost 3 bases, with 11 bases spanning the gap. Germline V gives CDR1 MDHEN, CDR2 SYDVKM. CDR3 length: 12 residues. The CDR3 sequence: CASNQGKETQYF. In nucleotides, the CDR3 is TGTGCCAGTAACCAGGGTAAAGAGACCCAGTACTTC.

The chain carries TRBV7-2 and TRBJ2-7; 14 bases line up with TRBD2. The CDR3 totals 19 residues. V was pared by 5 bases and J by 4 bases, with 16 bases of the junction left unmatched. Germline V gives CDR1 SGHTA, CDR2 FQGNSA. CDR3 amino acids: CASSQGLAGAKVRTYEQYF. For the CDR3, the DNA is TGTGCCAGCAGCCAGGGACTAGCGGGGGCCAAGGTCCGCACTTACGAGCAGTACTTC.

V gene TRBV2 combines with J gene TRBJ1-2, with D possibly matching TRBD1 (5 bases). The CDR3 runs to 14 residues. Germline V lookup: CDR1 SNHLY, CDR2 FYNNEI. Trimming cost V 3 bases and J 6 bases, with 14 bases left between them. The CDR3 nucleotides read TGTGCCAGCAGTGAGATGGGGGGTCGCCATGGCTACACCTTC. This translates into CASSEMGGRHGYTF.

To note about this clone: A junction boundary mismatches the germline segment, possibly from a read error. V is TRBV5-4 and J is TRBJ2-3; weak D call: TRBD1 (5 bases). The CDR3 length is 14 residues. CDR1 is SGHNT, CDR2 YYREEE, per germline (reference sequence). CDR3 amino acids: CASSLAGRTDTQYF. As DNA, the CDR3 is TGTGCCAGCAGTTTGGCAGGGCGGACAGATACGCAGTATTTT. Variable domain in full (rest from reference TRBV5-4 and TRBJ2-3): ETGVTQSPTHLIKTRGQQVTLRCSSQSGHNTVSWYQQALGQGPQFIFQYYREEENGRGNFPPRFSGLQFPNYSSELNVNALELDDSALYLCASSLAGRTDTQYFGPGTRLTVL.

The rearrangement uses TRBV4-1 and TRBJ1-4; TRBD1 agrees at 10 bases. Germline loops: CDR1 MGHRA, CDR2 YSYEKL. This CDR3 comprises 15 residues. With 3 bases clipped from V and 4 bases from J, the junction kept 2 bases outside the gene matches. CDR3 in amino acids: CASSQTGGINEKLFF. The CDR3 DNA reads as TGCGCCAGCAGCCAGACAGGGGGCATTAATGAAAAACTGTTTTTT.

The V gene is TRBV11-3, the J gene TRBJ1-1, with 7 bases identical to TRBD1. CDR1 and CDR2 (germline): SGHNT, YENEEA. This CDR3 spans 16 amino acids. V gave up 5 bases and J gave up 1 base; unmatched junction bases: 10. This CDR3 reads CASSRKWTGGNTEAFF. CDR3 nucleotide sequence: TGTGCCAGCAGCCGAAAGTGGACAGGCGGGAACACTGAAGCTTTCTTT.

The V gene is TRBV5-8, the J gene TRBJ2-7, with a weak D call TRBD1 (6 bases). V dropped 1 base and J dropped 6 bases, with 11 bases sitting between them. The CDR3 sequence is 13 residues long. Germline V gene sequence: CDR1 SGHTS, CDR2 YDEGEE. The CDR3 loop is CASSLTGWSEQYF. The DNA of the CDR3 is TGTGCCAGCAGCTTGACAGGGTGGAGCGAGCAGTACTTC.

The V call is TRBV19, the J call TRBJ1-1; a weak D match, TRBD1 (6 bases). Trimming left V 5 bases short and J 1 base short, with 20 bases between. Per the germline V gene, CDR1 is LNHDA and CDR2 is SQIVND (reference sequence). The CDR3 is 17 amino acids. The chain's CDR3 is CASSAGSRAGANTEAFF. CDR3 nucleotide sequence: TGTGCCAGTAGTGCGGGCAGCAGGGCAGGGGCGAACACTGAAGCTTTCTTT. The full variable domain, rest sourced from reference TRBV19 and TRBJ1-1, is DGGITQSPKYLFRKEGQNVTLSCEQNLNHDAMYWYRQDPGQGLRLIYYSQIVNDFQKGDIAEGYSVSREKKESFPLTVTSAQKNPTAFYLCASSAGSRAGANTEAFFGQGTRLTVV.

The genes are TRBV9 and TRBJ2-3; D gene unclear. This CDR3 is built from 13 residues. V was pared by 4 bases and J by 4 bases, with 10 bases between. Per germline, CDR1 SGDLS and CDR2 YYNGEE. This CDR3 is CASSSSAADTQYF. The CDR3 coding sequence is TGTGCCAGCAGCTCGTCGGCGGCAGATACGCAGTATTTT.

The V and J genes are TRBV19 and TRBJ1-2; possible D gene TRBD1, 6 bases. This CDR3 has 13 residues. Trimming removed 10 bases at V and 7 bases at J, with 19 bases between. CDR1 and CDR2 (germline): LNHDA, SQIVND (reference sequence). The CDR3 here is CATRPQGTVGYTF. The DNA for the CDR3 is TGTGCCACTAGACCACAGGGTACCGTTGGCTACACCTTC.